This T cell receptor beta chain was found in a study of T cells in Graves' hyperthyroidism and ophthalmopathy. This clonotype was seen many times. Amplified TCR beta CDR3 regions came from RNA transcripts. First-round RT-PCR of the TCR CDR3 relied on the HTBI primer set. MiXCR, run by TCRdb on the multiplex PCR reads, gives a single entry per CDR3 protein. Found here are under 400,000 distinct CDR3 sequences, roughly 21% of them singletons; the top ten hold less than 65%. The germline V gene has CDR1 MDHEN and CDR2 SYDVKM. V shed 6 bases and J shed 5 bases, with 31 bases lying between them. CDR3 length: 20 amino acids.

The gene calls are TRBV28 and TRBJ2-2; D is perhaps TRBD1 or TRBD2 (6 bases each). The receptor's source is a woman between 50 and 59 years old with Graves' hyperthyroidism. What was sequenced was blood. The CDR3 DNA sequence: TGTGCCAGCAGCCTCTCCATTTCCAGGGGAGGCCTTAGAGGAACCGGGGAGCTGTTTTTT. This translates into CASSLSISRGGLRGTGELFF.